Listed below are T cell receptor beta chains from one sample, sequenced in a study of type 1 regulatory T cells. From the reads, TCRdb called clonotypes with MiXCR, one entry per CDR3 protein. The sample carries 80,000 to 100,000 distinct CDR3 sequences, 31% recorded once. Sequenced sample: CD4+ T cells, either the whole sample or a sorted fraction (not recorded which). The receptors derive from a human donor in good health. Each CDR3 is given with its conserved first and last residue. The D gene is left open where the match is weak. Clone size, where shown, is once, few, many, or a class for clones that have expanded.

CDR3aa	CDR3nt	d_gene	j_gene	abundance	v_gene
CASSLALSNYGYTF	TGTGCCAGCAGCTTAGCGCTCAGTAACTATGGCTACACCTTC	-	TRBJ1-2	-	TRBV7-9
CASSINTRTTYEQYF	TGTGCCAGCAGCATAAACACCCGGACTACCTACGAGCAGTACTTC	-	TRBJ2-7	-	TRBV5-5
CATSRGTETQYF	TGTGCCACCAGCAGAGGCACGGAGACCCAGTACTTC	-	TRBJ2-5	-	TRBV15
CASSFAVGVYGYTF	TGTGCCAGCAGTTTTGCGGTGGGGGTCTATGGCTACACCTTC	-	TRBJ1-2	few	TRBV27
CASPRGREKETQYF	TGTGCCAGCCCGAGAGGGCGGGAGAAAGAGACCCAGTACTTC	TRBD2	TRBJ2-5	-	TRBV6-2/TRBV6-3
CASSQFAGSTGELFF	TGCGCCAGCAGCCAGTTCGCGGGGAGCACCGGGGAGCTGTTTTTT	-	TRBJ2-2	few	TRBV4-3
CASRQEAVANQPQHF	TGTGCCAGCAGACAGGAGGCAGTAGCCAATCAGCCCCAGCATTTT	-	TRBJ1-5	-	TRBV19
CSGGDRTLHEQYF	TGCAGTGGAGGGGACAGGACGTTACACGAGCAGTACTTC	TRBD1	TRBJ2-7	few	TRBV20-1
CASSLVSGTEAFF	TGTGCCAGCAGCTTAGTCTCAGGCACTGAAGCTTTCTTT	-	TRBJ1-1	many	TRBV7-9
CASSGEFGPQHF	TGTGCCAGCAGCGGGGAATTTGGCCCCCAGCATTTT	-	TRBJ1-5	-	TRBV9
CSGRQFELGGSREQYF	TGCAGTGGTAGGCAGTTCGAGCTTGGAGGGTCTCGCGAGCAGTACTTC	-	TRBJ2-7	-	TRBV20-1
CASSLDGRTGYTF	TGCGCCAGCAGCTTGGACGGCCGGACGGGCTACACCTTC	-	TRBJ1-2	-	TRBV5-1
CSVGAVTYEQYF	TGCAGCGTTGGCGCAGTAACCTACGAGCAGTACTTC	-	TRBJ2-7	-	TRBV29-1
CASGRQGMGETQYF	TGCGCCAGCGGGAGACAGGGGATGGGAGAGACCCAGTACTTC	TRBD1	TRBJ2-5	-	TRBV10-2
CSARPGLVSVGELFF	TGCAGTGCAAGACCGGGACTAGTGTCGGTCGGGGAGCTGTTTTTT	TRBD2	TRBJ2-2	few	TRBV20-1
CATKWGVGGRETQYF	TGTGCCACTAAGTGGGGTGTGGGGGGCCGGGAGACCCAGTACTTC	-	TRBJ2-5	once	TRBV19
CSVARTGRGTYNEQFF	TGCAGCGTGGCCCGGACTGGGCGCGGCACCTACAATGAGCAGTTCTTC	-	TRBJ2-1	-	TRBV29-1
CASSLARDRIYEQYF	TGTGCCAGCAGCTTAGCGAGGGACAGAATCTACGAGCAGTACTTC	TRBD1	TRBJ2-7	few	TRBV7-8
CASSLGSKETQYF	TGTGCCAGCAGCTTAGGCTCTAAAGAGACCCAGTACTTC	-	TRBJ2-5	-	TRBV7-2
CASSLVGHGGYTDTQYF	TGCGCCAGCAGCTTGGTAGGGCACGGGGGCTACACAGATACGCAGTATTTT	-	TRBJ2-3	-	TRBV5-1
CALQRVQPQETQYF	TGTGCTCTCCAGCGGGTACAACCTCAAGAGACCCAGTACTTC	-	TRBJ2-5	few	TRBV2
CSASPLRGLQETQYF	TGCAGTGCTAGCCCCCTGAGGGGACTACAAGAGACCCAGTACTTC	TRBD2	TRBJ2-5	few	TRBV20-1
CASSLVAGVTDTQYF	TGTGCCAGCAGCTTGGTGGCGGGAGTCACAGATACGCAGTATTTT	TRBD2	TRBJ2-3	few	TRBV5-5
CASSSGGGGNQPQHF	TGTGCCAGCAGCTCGGGGGGTGGGGGCAATCAGCCCCAGCATTTT	-	TRBJ1-5	many	TRBV7-9
CASSQVTGANTGELFF	TGCGCCAGCAGCCAAGTAACGGGCGCGAACACCGGGGAGCTGTTTTTT	-	TRBJ2-2	few	TRBV4-1
CSASVRRSPLVEQFF	TGCAGTGCTAGTGTCCGGCGCTCGCCCCTTGTCGAGCAGTTCTTC	-	TRBJ2-1	few	TRBV20-1
CASSYVTTGMNTEAFF	TGTGCCAGCAGTTACGTCACGACAGGAATGAACACTGAAGCTTTCTTT	-	TRBJ1-1	-	TRBV6-5
CSASPIWRREGTDTQYF	TGCAGTGCTAGCCCGATCTGGCGGCGGGAAGGCACAGATACGCAGTATTTT	-	TRBJ2-3	few	TRBV20-1
CASSDWDGGDEQFF	TGTGCCAGCAGTGACTGGGACGGGGGCGATGAGCAGTTCTTC	-	TRBJ2-1	-	TRBV12-3/TRBV12-4
CASSLIPTSGTSTDTQYF	TGTGCCAGCAGCTTAATTCCGACTAGCGGCACTAGCACAGATACGCAGTATTTT	TRBD2	TRBJ2-3	few	TRBV7-3
CASSLIDYRVRGETQYF	TGTGCCAGCAGCTTAATCGACTACAGGGTGCGCGGAGAGACCCAGTACTTC	-	TRBJ2-5	few	TRBV7-9
CASTLSPGPRGADTQYF	TGTGCCAGCACCCTTTCTCCAGGCCCTAGGGGGGCAGATACGCAGTATTTT	-	TRBJ2-3	-	TRBV11-2
CASSPTSGSNNEQFF	TGTGCCAGCAGCCCTACTAGCGGGAGTAACAATGAGCAGTTCTTC	TRBD2	TRBJ2-1	few	TRBV7-9
CASRTRDRASNTGELFF	TGTGCCAGCAGAACCAGGGACAGGGCATCGAACACCGGGGAGCTGTTTTTT	TRBD1	TRBJ2-2	-	TRBV27
CASSLGSHDTGELFF	TGTGCCAGCAGTTTAGGTTCTCACGACACCGGGGAGCTGTTTTTT	-	TRBJ2-2	few	TRBV12-3/TRBV12-4
CASSQDGGWGNEQFF	TGTGCCAGCTCACAGGACGGAGGATGGGGCAATGAGCAGTTCTTC	-	TRBJ2-1	few	TRBV18
CASSRELTAWGTDTQYF	TGCGCCAGCAGCCGGGAATTGACAGCCTGGGGCACAGATACGCAGTATTTT	-	TRBJ2-3	many	TRBV5-1
CSADGDRGAKNIQYF	TGCAGTGCGGACGGGGACAGGGGAGCCAAAAACATTCAGTACTTC	TRBD1	TRBJ2-4	few	TRBV20-1
CASSSPSLYGYTF	TGTGCCAGCAGTTCCCCGAGCCTCTATGGCTACACCTTC	-	TRBJ1-2	-	TRBV6-5
CASRTGGNTGELFF	TGTGCCAGCCGGACAGGGGGGAACACCGGGGAGCTGTTTTTT	TRBD1	TRBJ2-2	-	TRBV5-5
CSAAGGGQGAYGYTF	TGCAGTGCTGCAGGAGGGGGACAGGGGGCTTATGGCTACACCTTC	TRBD1	TRBJ1-2	few	TRBV20-1
CSASQGLAGGPEVQFF	TGCAGTGCCAGCCAAGGACTAGCGGGAGGGCCAGAGGTGCAGTTCTTC	TRBD2	TRBJ2-1	-	TRBV20-1
CASSSRTGGNTIYF	TGTGCCAGTAGTTCTCGGACGGGAGGAAACACCATATATTTT	-	TRBJ1-3	-	TRBV19
CSARHRAEETQYF	TGCAGTGCTAGGCACAGGGCCGAAGAGACCCAGTACTTC	-	TRBJ2-5	few	TRBV20-1
CASSLSPRSSYEQYF	TGCGCCAGCAGCCTCAGTCCTAGGAGCTCCTACGAGCAGTACTTC	-	TRBJ2-7	-	TRBV5-1
CSATGTGGGKLFF	TGCAGTGCGACCGGGACAGGGGGAGGGAAACTGTTTTTT	TRBD1	TRBJ1-4	few	TRBV20-1
CASMATNTGELFF	TGTGCCAGCATGGCCACGAACACCGGGGAGCTGTTTTTT	-	TRBJ2-2	few	TRBV28
CASSTRYNEQFF	TGTGCCAGTAGTACCCGATACAATGAGCAGTTCTTC	-	TRBJ2-1	-	TRBV19
CASHGTSIYNEQFF	TGTGCCAGCCACGGGACTTCTATCTACAATGAGCAGTTCTTC	-	TRBJ2-1	-	TRBV6-6
CASSPGLASDTQYF	TGTGCCAGCAGCCCGGGACTAGCCTCAGATACGCAGTATTTT	TRBD2	TRBJ2-3	-	TRBV7-9
CSAQSGRRTDTQYF	TGCAGTGCTCAAAGCGGGAGGCGCACAGATACGCAGTATTTT	TRBD2	TRBJ2-3	-	TRBV20-1
CASSLGGREATYKQYF	TGCGCCAGCAGCTTGGGGGGCCGGGAGGCCACCTACAAGCAGTACTTC	TRBD2	TRBJ2-7	-	TRBV5-1
CARSEGFVETQYF	TGTGCCAGATCTGAAGGTTTCGTAGAGACCCAGTACTTC	-	TRBJ2-5	-	TRBV7-4
CASSQWIAGSSETQYF	TGTGCCAGCTCCCAGTGGATAGCGGGAAGCTCAGAGACCCAGTACTTC	TRBD2	TRBJ2-5	few	TRBV18
CASSLGTAKNIQYF	TGTGCCAGCAGCTTAGGGACAGCCAAAAACATTCAGTACTTC	-	TRBJ2-4	few	TRBV7-2
CASSPSRLGDYNEQFF	TGTGCCAGCAGTCCCTCACGACTAGGGGACTACAATGAGCAGTTCTTC	-	TRBJ2-1	-	TRBV12-3/TRBV12-4
CSAAGTSGTTDTQYF	TGCAGTGCTGCCGGGACTAGCGGGACCACAGATACGCAGTATTTT	TRBD2	TRBJ2-3	-	TRBV20-1